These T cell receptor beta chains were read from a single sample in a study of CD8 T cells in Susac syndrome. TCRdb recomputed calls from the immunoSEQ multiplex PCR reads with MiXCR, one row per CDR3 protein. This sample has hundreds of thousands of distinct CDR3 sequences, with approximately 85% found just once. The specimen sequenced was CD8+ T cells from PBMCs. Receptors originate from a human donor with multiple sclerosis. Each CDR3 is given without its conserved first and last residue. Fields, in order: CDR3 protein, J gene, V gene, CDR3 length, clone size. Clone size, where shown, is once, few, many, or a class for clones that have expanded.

ASSFTVPTDTQY	TRBJ2-3	TRBV12-3/TRBV12-4	12	NA
ASSKEPEGYGYT	TRBJ1-2	TRBV4-1	12	NA
ASSPRLTDYGYT	TRBJ1-2	TRBV6-1	12	few
ASSQERVGTVNTEAF	TRBJ1-1	TRBV4-1	15	once
SATSPEAYGYT	TRBJ1-2	TRBV20-1	11	NA
ASGPGTGTEAF	TRBJ1-1	TRBV12-5	11	NA
ASSLVWADQETQY	TRBJ2-5	TRBV5-1	13	NA
ASGMDGTAYGYT	TRBJ1-2	TRBV27	12	once
ASSVEGRAIDEQF	TRBJ2-1	TRBV9	13	NA
ARDQGAGANVLT	TRBJ2-6	TRBV30	12	NA
SLASGDTEAF	TRBJ1-1	TRBV29-1	10	NA
ASSSTGTSDLFVRPNEQF	TRBJ2-1	TRBV27	18	NA
ASSLGTGLNTEAF	TRBJ1-1	TRBV5-1	13	few
SASWGNEQF	TRBJ2-1	TRBV20-1	9	few
SARDHRPTSGSYNEQF	TRBJ2-1	TRBV20-1	16	NA
ASWGGISNTGELF	TRBJ2-2	TRBV27	13	once
ASSPGQGVREQY	TRBJ2-7	TRBV5-6	12	once
ASSYSIGTGDSPLH	TRBJ1-6	TRBV6-5	14	NA
ASSHSPKGLIANYGYT	TRBJ1-2	TRBV4-1	16	NA